The 6 T cell receptor beta chains below all came from one sample that was sequenced in a study of blood T cell repertoires in COVID-19. Assay: immunoSEQ multiplex PCR; the TCRdb copy retains only in-frame clones and omits some. In the table there are just under 350,000 clones, 88% of which are singletons. What was sequenced was peripheral blood. Receptor source: a woman between 65 and 79 years old with COVID-19, enrolled during active disease.

The rearrangement links TRBV5-8 to TRBJ2-7; TRBD1 is a possible D gene (5 bases). Germline-derived CDR1 and CDR2 are SGHTS and YDEGEE. Trimming took 1 base from V and 0 from J, leaving 8 bases between them. The CDR3 sequence is 14 residues long. The DNA of the CDR3 is TGTGCCAGCAGCTTGCGCGACAGCTCCTACGAGCAGTACTTC. Translation gives CASSLRDSSYEQYF.

V and J are TRBV7-2 and TRBJ1-6; no definite D call. CDR3 length: 13 amino acids. Germline V gives CDR1 SGHTA, CDR2 FQGNSA. The V end lost 5 bases, the J end lost 8 bases, and 10 bases lay between the germline ends. CDR3 nucleotides: TGTGCCAGCAGCCCCTCGAGGGATTCACCCCTCCACTTT. Its translation is CASSPSRDSPLHF.

J is TRBJ2-1 and V is TRBV24-1, with D tentatively TRBD2 (5 bases). Trimming stripped 3 bases from V and 8 bases from J, with 19 bases between. This CDR3 has 16 residues. Germline values: CDR1 KGHDR, CDR2 SFDVKD. In DNA, the CDR3 is TGTGCCACCAGTGATCTGACGGGAACATCCGCGGATGAGCAGTTCTTC. Protein product: CATSDLTGTSADEQFF.

This rearrangement joins TRBV5-4 to TRBJ2-7; the match to TRBD1 covers 9 bases. The germline V gene has CDR1 SGHNT and CDR2 YYREEE (reference sequence). The length of the CDR3 is 18 residues. Germline trimming cut 4 bases from V and 0 bases from J; bases unmatched to any gene: 14. DNA for the CDR3: TGTGCCAGCAGCCACCGGGACAGGGCCCGTAGGAGCTCCTACGAGCAGTACTTC. This gives the protein CASSHRDRARRSSYEQYF.

The chain joins TRBV29-1 to TRBJ1-1; TRBD1 matches 10 bases. V shed 6 bases, J shed 4 bases, and the junction held 5 bases outside the gene matches. The CDR3 covers 13 residues. Germline-derived CDR1 and CDR2 are SQVTM and ANQGSEA. The CDR3 loop is CSVRTGGGTEAFF. The CDR3 DNA follows: TGCAGCGTCCGGACAGGGGGTGGCACTGAAGCTTTCTTT.

With regard to this clone: An end of the junction differs from the germline gene, which may be a read error. CDR3 nucleotide sequence: TGTGCCAGCAGGGAAGACAGGGGGAATGAAAAACTGTTTTTT. It specifies CASREDRGNEKLFF. The V call is TRBV2, the J call TRBJ1-4; TRBD1 matches 9 bases. This CDR3 comprises 14 residues. Germline V gene lookup returns CDR1 SNHLY and CDR2 FYNNEI.